Listed below are T cell receptor beta chains from one sample, sequenced in a study of patients and donors after allogeneic stem cell transplantation. Using its own MiXCR run on the RT-PCR reads, TCRdb lists one record per CDR3 protein. The repertoire consists of 30,000 or so distinct CDR3 sequences, with 6.8% occurring once and the leading ten covering 34%. The material sequenced was blood, either unsorted or a sorted T cell fraction (not recorded which). Receptors originate from a human donor who was either an allogeneic HSCT recipient or a stem cell or donor lymphocyte infusion donor (not recorded which). It is not recorded whose cells these are; they may come from a transplant donor. Each CDR3 is given with its conserved first and last residue. Fields, in order: clone size, V gene, D gene, J gene, CDR3 DNA, CDR3 protein. D genes are given only for firm matches. Rows give clone size only sometimes, using once, few, many, or a class for an expanded clone.

>few|TRBV29-1|TRBD2|TRBJ2-3
TGCAGCGTTGTGGCTTTAGCGGGAGGCACAGATACGCAGTATTTT
CSVVALAGGTDTQYF
>many|TRBV7-9|TRBD2|TRBJ2-7
TGTGCCAGCAGCTCCTCGGCGGGAGGGGTCTACGAGCAGTACTTC
CASSSSAGGVYEQYF
>many|TRBV18|TRBD2|TRBJ2-1
TGTGCCAGCTCCCCACGGGTAGCGGGGATATCCTACAATGAGCAGTTCTTC
CASSPRVAGISYNEQFF
>few|TRBV5-1|.|TRBJ2-1
TGCGCCAGCAGCCTCCGGGACGCAAGTAACAATGAGCAGTTCTTC
CASSLRDASNNEQFF
>medium-sized|TRBV7-9|.|TRBJ1-5
TGTGCCAGCAGCCGATCCCAGGGAAGCCAGCCCCAGCATTTT
CASSRSQGSQPQHF
>many|TRBV28|.|TRBJ2-7
TGTGCCAGCAGTTCCCCCCAAGATTACGAGCAGTACTTC
CASSSPQDYEQYF
>many|TRBV24-1|.|TRBJ2-1
TGTGCCACCAGTGATTTAGGGTCCTACAATGAGCAGTTCTTC
CATSDLGSYNEQFF
>.|TRBV6-5|.|TRBJ2-1
TGTGCCAGCAGTCCTTCGACAGCTTACAATCACCGGGTCTTC
CASSPSTAYNHRVF
>.|TRBV2|.|TRBJ2-6
TGTGCCAGCAGGCACCTTACAGGGGGGGACTCTGGGGCCAACGTCCTGACTTTC
CASRHLTGGDSGANVLTF
>.|TRBV5-1|.|TRBJ2-7
TGCGCCAGCAGCCTACTCGGTCTCGGGTCCTACGAGCAGTACTTC
CASSLLGLGSYEQYF
>few|TRBV6-5|TRBD2|TRBJ2-1
TGTGCCAGCAGAGCACTAGCGGGAAGTCATGAGCAGTTCTTC
CASRALAGSHEQFF
>many|TRBV6-5|.|TRBJ2-7
TGTGCCAGCAGTTACTCCGGGCCGCGCGAGCAGTACTTC
CASSYSGPREQYF
>.|TRBV7-6|TRBD1|TRBJ2-1
TGTGCCAGCAGCTTAAACTACAGGGGCCGCAACAATGAGCAGTTCTTC
CASSLNYRGRNNEQFF
>.|TRBV5-1|.|TRBJ2-5
TGCGCCAGCAGCTTTGGGGGCCTAGGGCAAGAGACCCAGTACTTC
CASSFGGLGQETQYF
>many|TRBV4-2|.|TRBJ2-3
TGTGCCAGCAGCCAAGCTTCTGTAGATACGCAGTATTTT
CASSQASVDTQYF
>few|TRBV2|.|TRBJ2-2
TGTGCCAGCCGAACGGGACACCTCACCGGGGAGCTGTTTTTT
CASRTGHLTGELFF
>.|TRBV6-2/TRBV6-3|.|TRBJ1-4
TGTGCCAGCAGTTACTACCCGATGGGCGAAAAACTGTTTTTT
CASSYYPMGEKLFF